The clone carrying this TCR beta chain was picked up a small number of times. The CDR3 runs 14 residues. V gave up 1 base and J gave up 5 bases; unmatched junction bases: 3. Germline CDR1 and CDR2: SGHRS and YFSETQ. This specimen belongs to a study of blood T cells in healthy people across ages. It was with a sample-barcoded 5' primer and a J-beta primer mix that a second PCR of roughly 6 to 12 cycles was run. TCRdb called the 5' RACE reads again in MiXCR, with one record for every CDR3 protein. The sample shows 1.5 million to 2 million distinct CDR3 sequences, roughly 43% of them seen only once. Donors were healthy Caucasian individuals from Russia aged about 6 to 95. The sample, approximately 10 milliliters of peripheral blood, was drawn from each donor.

This clonotype was obtained from a human donor in good health. The chain joins TRBV5-1 to TRBJ2-1; 7 bases map to TRBD2. Material: blood. The CDR3 is CASSLSGDHNEQFF. Here the CDR3 DNA reads TGCGCCAGCAGCTTGAGCGGGGACCACAATGAGCAGTTCTTC.